These 11 T cell receptor beta chains came from one sample sequenced in a study of blood T cell repertoires in COVID-19. Assay used: immunoSEQ multiplex PCR; TCRdb lists only in-frame clones, some missing. Among roughly 300,000 clones listed, about four fifths were seen once. The sequenced sample was peripheral blood. Receptors originate from a woman aged 45-65 years who had recovered from COVID-19.

The chain employs TRBV30 and TRBJ1-5, with 10 nucleotides matching TRBD1. Germline loops: CDR1 GTSNPN, CDR2 SVGIG (reference sequence). V trimming: 4 bases; J trimming: 4 bases; junction bases outside the gene matches: 7. CDR3 length equals 15 residues. The CDR3 bases are TGTGCCTGGAACCGTGACAGGGGGCGAAATCAGCCCCAGCATTTT. Its protein product is CAWNRDRGRNQPQHF.

The chain couples TRBV24-1 to TRBJ2-7, with TRBD1 matching over 9 bases. This CDR3 is built from 13 residues. Germline V lookup: CDR1 KGHDR, CDR2 SFDVKD. J gave up 1 base and V 10 bases, and 4 bases lay outside the gene matches. CDR3 DNA sequence: TGTGCCACTGGGACAGGGCATTCCTACGAGCAGTACTTC. This gives the protein CATGTGHSYEQYF.

The J gene is TRBJ2-6, the V gene TRBV18; D might be TRBD2 (6 bases). V was clipped by 4 bases and J by 0 bases, with 16 bases between them. Germline CDR1 KGHSH, CDR2 LQKENI. This CDR3 spans 18 amino acids. The CDR3 DNA reads as TGTGCCAGCTCACGCAGCGGGTATATTAGCTCTGGGGCCAACGTCCTGACTTTC. It codes for CASSRSGYISSGANVLTF. Variable domain in full (rest from reference TRBV18 and TRBJ2-6): NAGVMQNPRHLVRRRGQEARLRCSPMKGHSHVYWYRQLPEEGLKFMVYLQKENIIDESGMPKERFSAEFPKEGPSILRIQQVVRGDSAAYFCASSRSGYISSGANVLTFGAGSRLTVL.

This rearrangement joins TRBV5-4 to TRBJ2-7; 8 bases are a match to TRBD2. Germline CDR1 is SGHNT and CDR2 is YYREEE (reference sequence). The CDR3 has 15 residues. J was trimmed by 5 bases and V by 5 bases; bases with no gene match: 12. The CDR3 nucleotides are TGTGCCAGCAGACTCACGGGGGGGGTGAGCAACGAGCAGTACTTC. Protein sequence: CASRLTGGVSNEQYF.

This chain joins TRBV24-1 and TRBJ1-1, with TRBD1 identical over 7 bases. Germline V CDR1 and CDR2: KGHDR, SFDVKD. Trimming took 3 bases from V and 8 from J; bases not matched to a gene: 5. The CDR3 totals 13 residues. Here the CDR3 reads CATSDTGVGEAFF. In DNA, the CDR3 is TGTGCCACCAGTGATACAGGGGTTGGGGAAGCTTTCTTT.

The chain employs TRBV4-1 and TRBJ1-2, with a possible D match to TRBD1 (5 bases). In germline, CDR1 is MGHRA, CDR2 YSYEKL. V dropped 2 bases and J dropped 4 bases, with 17 bases sitting between them. The CDR3 consists of 16 residues. This CDR3 reads CASSQRFIDSLYGYTF. CDR3 nucleotides: TGCGCCAGCAGCCAAAGATTTATAGACAGCCTCTATGGCTACACCTTC.

The chain carries TRBV7-2 and TRBJ1-2, with a tentative D call TRBD1 (6 bases). V was trimmed by 3 bases and J by 6 bases, leaving 17 bases between them. The CDR3 sequence is 15 residues long. Germline V CDR1 and CDR2: SGHTA, FQGNSA. CDR3 DNA: TGTGCCAGCAGCTTTTCTCCTACAGGGCTGGATGGCTACACCTTC. Amino acids: CASSFSPTGLDGYTF.

The chain is built from TRBV13 and TRBJ1-2; possible D gene TRBD1, 5 bases. The V end was cut by 0 bases, the J end by 3 bases, with 14 bases between. Germline V gene sequence: CDR1 PRHDT, CDR2 FYEKMQ (reference sequence). The CDR3 runs 16 residues. CDR3 protein: CASSLGKGYSDYGYTF. The CDR3, as DNA: TGTGCCAGCAGCTTAGGAAAGGGGTACTCCGACTATGGCTACACCTTC. The full variable domain, rest sourced from reference TRBV13 and TRBJ1-2, is AAGVIQSPRHLIKEKRETATLKCYPIPRHDTVYWYQQGPGQDPQFLISFYEKMQSDKGSIPDRFSAQQFSDYHSELNMSSLELGDSALYFCASSLGKGYSDYGYTFGSGTRLTVV.

This chain links TRBV27 with TRBJ2-7, with 9 nucleotides matching TRBD1. The CDR3 contains 15 residues. V gave up 5 bases and J gave up 5 bases; unmatched junction bases: 10. The V gene's germline CDR1 is MNHEY and CDR2 SMNVEV (reference sequence). DNA of the CDR3: TGTGCCAGCAGTGCACCGGGACAGGGCAACAACGAGCAGTACTTC. It yields the protein CASSAPGQGNNEQYF.

This sequence joins TRBV19 and TRBJ2-3, with D unclear. The germline CDR1 and CDR2 sequences are LNHDA and SQIVND (reference sequence). V gave up 3 bases and J gave up 5 bases, with 9 bases separating them. The CDR3 extends over 13 amino acids. The CDR3 sequence is CASSIYALDTQYF. In DNA, the CDR3 is TGTGCCAGTAGTATTTACGCGTTAGATACGCAGTATTTT.

The chain recombines TRBV9 with TRBJ2-3, with a weak D call TRBD2 (5 bases). This CDR3 comprises 15 residues. Germline V gene lookup returns CDR1 SGDLS and CDR2 YYNGEE. The V end was cut by 1 base, the J end by 4 bases, with 13 bases between. The CDR3 DNA reads as TGTGCCAGCAGCGTAACCCCCCTAGCTTCAGATACGCAGTATTTT. It is translated as CASSVTPLASDTQYF.